The T cell receptor beta chain described here comes from a study of blood T cell repertoires in COVID-19. Per the original data handling: The assay estimated nucleated cells by amplifying reference gene primers. Clones were read by immunoSEQ multiplex PCR, and TCRdb kept only the in-frame ones, dropping some. V, J and clone size are taken as reported in that table, and D and trimming were inferred from the DNA itself. The table shows roughly 250,000 clones, with approximately 86% occurring only once. The count of this clone is one. The V segment lost 5 bases and the J segment 0 bases; nucleotides outside the gene matches: 6. The CDR3 is 15 residues long. Germline-derived CDR1 and CDR2 are MNHEY and SMNVEV (reference sequence).

This clonotype was sampled from a woman between 45 and 60 years old who had recovered from COVID-19. Sequencing was carried out using PBMCs or T cells enriched from blood (not recorded which). The chain uses TRBV27 and TRBJ2-7; 8 bases agree with TRBD1. CDR3 bases: TGTGCCAGCAGTGAAGGTGGACAGGGCTCCTACGAGCAGTACTTC. Translation: CASSEGGQGSYEQYF.